The 4 T cell receptor beta chains below come from one sample, sequenced in a study of cytomegalovirus exposure and HLA in healthy donors. The method was immunoSEQ multiplex PCR; TCRdb's version includes in-frame clones alone and lacks a portion of them. The data contain 150,000 to 200,000 clones, about 86% of them singletons. Material: PBMCs. The receptors here all came from a woman in her 30s in good health and CMV-seronegative.

The chain carries TRBV7-8 and TRBJ1-5, with D maybe TRBD1 (6 bases). Germline loops: CDR1 SGHVS, CDR2 FQNEAQ. Trimming took 1 base from V and 6 from J, leaving 13 bases between them. This CDR3 spans 15 amino acids. The CDR3 loop reads CASSLGQAEFQPQHF. DNA for the CDR3: TGTGCCAGCAGCTTAGGACAGGCTGAATTTCAGCCCCAGCATTTT.

The rearrangement joins TRBV7-3 to TRBJ1-1, with D unclear. This CDR3 has 15 residues. CDR1 is SGHTA, CDR2 FQGTGA, per germline. With 2 bases removed from V and 1 base from J, the gap between germline ends came to 11 bases. CDR3 protein: CASSLGLHPNTEAFF. The CDR3 coding sequence is TGTGCCAGCAGCTTAGGCCTTCACCCGAACACTGAAGCTTTCTTT.

This chain connects TRBV20-1 to TRBJ2-3, with D unresolved. The germline V and J ends were trimmed by 5 bases and 9 bases, with 6 bases remaining between them. This CDR3 has 9 residues. CDR1 is DFQATT, CDR2 SNEGSKA, per germline (reference sequence). CDR3: CSAQGTQYF. For the CDR3, the DNA is TGCAGTGCTCAAGGGACGCAGTATTTT.

This rearrangement joins TRBV15 to TRBJ2-5; D is possibly TRBD2 (6 bases). This CDR3 has 15 amino acids. The germline CDR1 and CDR2 sequences are LNHNV and YYDKDF (reference sequence). Trimming shortened V by 7 bases and J by 1 base, and 16 bases separated the two germline ends. The chain's CDR3 is CATTRTGDGQETQYF. CDR3 nucleotides: TGTGCCACCACCCGCACGGGGGACGGCCAAGAGACCCAGTACTTC. The variable domain in full, completed from reference TRBV15 and TRBJ2-5, reads DAMVIQNPRYQVTQFGKPVTLSCSQTLNHNVMYWYQQKSSQAPKLLFHYYDKDFNNEADTPDNFQSRRPNTSFCFLDIRSPGLGDTAMYLCATTRTGDGQETQYFGPGTRLLVL.